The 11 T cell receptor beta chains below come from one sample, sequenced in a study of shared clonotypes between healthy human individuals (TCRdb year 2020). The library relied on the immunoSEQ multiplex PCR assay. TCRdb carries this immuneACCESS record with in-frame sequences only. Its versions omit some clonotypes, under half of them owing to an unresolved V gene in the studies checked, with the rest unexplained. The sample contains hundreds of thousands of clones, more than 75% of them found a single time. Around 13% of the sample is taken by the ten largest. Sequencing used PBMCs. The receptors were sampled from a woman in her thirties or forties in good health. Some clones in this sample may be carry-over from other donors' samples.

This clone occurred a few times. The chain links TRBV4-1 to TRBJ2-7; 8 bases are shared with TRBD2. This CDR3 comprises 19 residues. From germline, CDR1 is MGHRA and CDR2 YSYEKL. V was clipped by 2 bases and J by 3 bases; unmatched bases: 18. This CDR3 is CASSQFIGTLAGGFYEQYF. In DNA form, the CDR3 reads TGCGCCAGCAGCCAATTTATTGGGACGCTGGCGGGAGGTTTCTACGAGCAGTACTTC.

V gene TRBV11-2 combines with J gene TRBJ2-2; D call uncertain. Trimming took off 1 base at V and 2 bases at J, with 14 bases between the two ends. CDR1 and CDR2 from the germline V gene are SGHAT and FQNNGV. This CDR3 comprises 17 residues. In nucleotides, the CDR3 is TGTGCCAGCAGCTTAGGTTATGCTAGGCTAAACACCGGGGAGCTGTTTTTT. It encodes CASSLGYARLNTGELFF.

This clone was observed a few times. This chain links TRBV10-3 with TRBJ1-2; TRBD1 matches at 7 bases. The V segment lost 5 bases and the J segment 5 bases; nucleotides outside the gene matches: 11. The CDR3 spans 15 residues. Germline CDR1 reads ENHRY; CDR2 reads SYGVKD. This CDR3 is CAISPSGQPFYGYTF. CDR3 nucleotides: TGTGCCATCAGTCCCTCGGGACAGCCTTTTTATGGCTACACCTTC.

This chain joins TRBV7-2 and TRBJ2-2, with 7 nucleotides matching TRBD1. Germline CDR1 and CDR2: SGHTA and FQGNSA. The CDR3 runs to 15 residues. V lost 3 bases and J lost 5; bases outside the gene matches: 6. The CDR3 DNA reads TGTGCCAGCAGCTTTACAGGGGTAGGGACCGGGGAGCTGTTTTTT. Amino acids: CASSFTGVGTGELFF.

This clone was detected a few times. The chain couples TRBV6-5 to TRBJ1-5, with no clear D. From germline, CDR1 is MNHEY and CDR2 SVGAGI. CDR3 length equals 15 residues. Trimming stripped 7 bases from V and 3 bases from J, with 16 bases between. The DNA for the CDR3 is TGTGCCAGCACATCACAGCGGGGTACCAATCAGCCCCAGCATTTT. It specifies CASTSQRGTNQPQHF.

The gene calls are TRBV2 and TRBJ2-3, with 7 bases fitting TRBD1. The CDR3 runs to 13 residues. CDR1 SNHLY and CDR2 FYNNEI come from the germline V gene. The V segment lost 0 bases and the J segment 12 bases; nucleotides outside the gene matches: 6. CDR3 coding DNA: TGTGCCAGCAGTGAAGCGAAGACAGGGCGTCAGTATTTT. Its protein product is CASSEAKTGRQYF.

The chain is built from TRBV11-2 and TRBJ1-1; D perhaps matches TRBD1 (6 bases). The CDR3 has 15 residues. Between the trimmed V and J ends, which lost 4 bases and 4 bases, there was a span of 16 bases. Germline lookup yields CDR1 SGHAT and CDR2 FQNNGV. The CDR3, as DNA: TGTGCCAGCAGCTACAATGGGGGGGCAAGCACTGAAGCTTTCTTT. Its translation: CASSYNGGASTEAFF.

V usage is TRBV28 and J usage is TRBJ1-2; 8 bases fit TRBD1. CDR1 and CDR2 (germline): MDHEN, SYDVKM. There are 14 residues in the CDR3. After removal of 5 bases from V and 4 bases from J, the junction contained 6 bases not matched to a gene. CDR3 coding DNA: TGTGCCAGCAGTCCCAGGACAGGGATCTATGGCTACACCTTC. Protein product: CASSPRTGIYGYTF.

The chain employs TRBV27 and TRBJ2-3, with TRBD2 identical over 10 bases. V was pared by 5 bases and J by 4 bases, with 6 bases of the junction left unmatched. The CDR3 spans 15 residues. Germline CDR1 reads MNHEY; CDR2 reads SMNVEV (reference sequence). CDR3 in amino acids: CASSPAGGPSDTQYF. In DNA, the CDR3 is TGTGCCAGCAGTCCAGCGGGAGGGCCGTCAGATACGCAGTATTTT.

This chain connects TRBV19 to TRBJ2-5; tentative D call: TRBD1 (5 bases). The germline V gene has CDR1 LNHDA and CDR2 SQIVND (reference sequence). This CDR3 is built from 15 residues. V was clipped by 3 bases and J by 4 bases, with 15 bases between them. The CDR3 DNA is TGTGCCAGTAGTATTTTCGACAGTCCGAGAGAGACCCAGTACTTC. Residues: CASSIFDSPRETQYF.

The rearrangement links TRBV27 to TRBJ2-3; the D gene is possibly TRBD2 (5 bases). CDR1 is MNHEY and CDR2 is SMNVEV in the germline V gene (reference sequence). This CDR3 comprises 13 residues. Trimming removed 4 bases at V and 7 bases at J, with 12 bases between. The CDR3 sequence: CASSSAGLNTQYF. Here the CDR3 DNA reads TGTGCCAGCAGTTCCGCGGGTTTGAATACGCAGTATTTT.